This TCR beta chain was recovered during a study of T-cell reconstitution after alpha-beta-depleted transplantation in children. This clonotype was picked up a small number of times. The CDR3 loop spans 15 amino acids. V lost 0 bases, J lost 0 bases, and 8 bases lay in between. CDR1 and CDR2 (germline): LNHNV, YYDKDF (reference sequence). Unique molecular identifiers tagged the TCRbeta library. TCRdb passed the PCR reads through MiXCR, listing each CDR3 protein once. The table records about 360,000 distinct CDR3 sequences, roughly 15% of them present only once. The chain links TRBV15 to TRBJ1-2, with D unclear. The source is a human donor who donated a stem cell graft to a child with Fanconi anemia. The sequenced sample was PBMCs, obtained from the stem cell graft. This chain's CDR3 is CATSRDPGTNYGYTF. CDR3 DNA sequence: TGTGCCACCAGCAGAGATCCCGGGACTAACTATGGCTACACCTTC.